This T cell receptor (beta chain) appears in the sequencing data of a study of radiotherapy plus CTLA-4 blockade in lung cancer. In the study overall: Objective responses arose in about 18% of patients, and approximately 30% experienced disease control.

Generated by immunoSEQ multiplex PCR, the TCRdb table keeps only in-frame clones and is missing some. The sample lists about 97,000 clones; roughly 74% were seen once. The source is a human donor with non-small cell lung cancer who had a partial response to radiotherapy plus ipilimumab. Some clones in this sample may be carry-over from other donors' samples. The sample was peripheral blood, taken from a patient treated with radiotherapy plus ipilimumab.

The CDR3 DNA follows: TGTGCCAGCAGCTTAGGCCGGAGTAATGAAAAACTGTTTTTT. As protein: CASSLGRSNEKLFF. The chain couples TRBV7-8 to TRBJ1-4; D gene ambiguous. Per germline, CDR1 SGHVS and CDR2 FQNEAQ. V shed 1 base and J shed 4 bases, with 7 bases lying between them. The CDR3 runs 14 residues. The whole variable domain, remainder taken from reference TRBV7-8 and TRBJ1-4, is GAGVSQSPRYKVAKRGQDVALRCDPISGHVSLFWYQQALGQGPEFLTYFQNEAQLDKSGLPSDRFFAERPEGSVSTLKIQRTQQEDSAVYLCASSLGRSNEKLFFGSGTQLSVL.